These 22 T cell receptor beta chains were sequenced from one sample in a study of T-cell reconstitution after alpha-beta-depleted transplantation in children. Preparation of the TCRbeta library was carried out with unique molecular identifiers. From the PCR reads, TCRdb called clonotypes with MiXCR, one entry per CDR3 protein. The repertoire includes approximately 97,000 distinct CDR3 sequences, 4.5% to 7.5% of them detected once, and 6.1% sits in the top ten. Sequenced here: PBMCs, mostly from graft donor cells, sampled 60 days after TCRalphabeta/CD19-depleted stem cell transplant. These receptors all stem from a female patient aged 2 to 10 who had a stem cell transplant for Fanconi anemia, so the T cells may come from the graft donor.

The sample holds many counts of this clonotype. This chain links TRBV20-1 with TRBJ2-3; 10 bases are shared with TRBD2. Germline V CDR1 and CDR2: DFQATT, SNEGSKA (reference sequence). The length of the CDR3 is 15 residues. V lost 3 bases and J lost 5; bases outside the gene matches: 8. CDR3: CSASGLAGAGDTQYF. The CDR3 DNA follows: TGCAGTGCTAGCGGGCTAGCGGGGGCTGGAGATACGCAGTATTTT.

The V and J genes are TRBV29-1 and TRBJ2-7; D unclear. CDR1 is SQVTM, CDR2 ANQGSEA, per germline. V was pared by 0 bases and J by 3 bases, with 6 bases between. The CDR3 totals 12 residues. CDR3: CSVEDLGYEQYF. CDR3 sequence (DNA): TGCAGCGTTGAAGATCTGGGCTACGAGCAGTACTTC.

In this sample, this clonotype turned up many times. The chain uses TRBV27 and TRBJ2-1; D not resolved. V dropped 5 bases and J dropped 5 bases, with 16 bases sitting between them. The V gene's germline CDR1 is MNHEY and CDR2 SMNVEV (reference sequence). CDR3 length: 15 amino acids. CDR3 amino acids: CASSPIDPRHNEQFF. The DNA for the CDR3 is TGTGCCAGCAGTCCAATCGACCCTAGGCACAATGAGCAGTTCTTC.

Ten or more counts support this clonotype. The rearrangement links TRBV20-1 to TRBJ2-5; 12 positions match TRBD2. Germline values: CDR1 DFQATT, CDR2 SNEGSKA (reference sequence). This CDR3 is built from 15 residues. Trimming took 7 bases from V and 2 from J; bases not matched to a gene: 8. In DNA form, the CDR3 reads TGCAGTGGCCGGACTAGCGGGGCGATACAAGAGACCCAGTACTTC. Translation: CSGRTSGAIQETQYF.

This clonotype has only a few counts. This sequence joins TRBV28 and TRBJ2-3; the D is unclear. The V gene's germline CDR1 is MDHEN and CDR2 SYDVKM. The CDR3 spans 12 residues. Trimming pared 7 bases from V and 0 bases from J, leaving 5 bases between. The chain's CDR3 is CASKVSTDTQYF. Written as DNA, the CDR3 is TGTGCCAGCAAGGTTAGCACAGATACGCAGTATTTT.

This clonotype was seen only a few times. V is TRBV7-2 and J is TRBJ2-1; 11 bases are shared with TRBD2. The CDR3 is 13 amino acids. Germline-derived CDR1 and CDR2 are SGHTA and FQGNSA. The V and J ends lost 5 bases and 15 bases, in that order; junction bases with no gene match: 9. The CDR3 region has the DNA TGTGCCAGCAGCCCTGTAGCGGGGGGGATGGGGTTCTTC. This encodes CASSPVAGGMGFF.

The sample holds many counts of this clonotype. The V call is TRBV29-1, the J call TRBJ2-3; tentative D call: TRBD2 (6 bases). The CDR3 runs 14 residues. Trimming removed 4 bases from V and 0 bases from J, with 11 bases in between. Germline V CDR1 and CDR2: SQVTM, ANQGSEA. The CDR3 DNA reads TGCAGCGTTGCGCAAGGGAGGAGCACAGATACGCAGTATTTT. Translation: CSVAQGRSTDTQYF.

This clonotype appeared many times. The chain joins TRBV7-8 to TRBJ2-7, with 10 bases aligning to TRBD2. Trimming took 3 bases from V and 0 from J; bases not matched to a gene: 8. Germline CDR1 SGHVS, CDR2 FQNEAQ. This CDR3 contains 17 residues. CDR3 protein: CASSFTSGNGNSYEQYF. The CDR3 DNA reads as TGTGCCAGCAGCTTTACTAGCGGGAATGGGAACTCCTACGAGCAGTACTTC.

In its sample, this clonotype was seen many times. The chain couples TRBV5-1 to TRBJ2-7; 8 bases match TRBD1. Germline lookup yields CDR1 SGHRS and CDR2 YFSETQ. This CDR3 contains 14 residues. Trimming at V came to 7 bases and at J to 2 bases, leaving 8 bases not matched to a gene. The DNA for the CDR3 is TGCGCCAGCGGGGCTACGGGACAGGCCTACGAGCAGTACTTC. Protein: CASGATGQAYEQYF. Supplemented by reference TRBV5-1 and TRBJ2-7, the full variable domain reads KAGVTQTPRYLIKTRGQQVTLSCSPISGHRSVSWYQQTPGQGLQFLFEYFSETQRNKGNFPGRFSGRQFSNSRSEMNVSTLELGDSALYLCASGATGQAYEQYFGPGTRLTVT.

This clonotype was counted at least ten times. J is TRBJ2-5 and V is TRBV29-1; 10 bases fit TRBD1. This CDR3 is built from 14 residues. CDR1 is SQVTM, CDR2 ANQGSEA, per germline. The trim removed 5 bases at V and 3 bases at J, leaving 6 bases unmatched. The CDR3 DNA sequence: TGCAGCGTTTCTACCGGGACAGGGGAAGAGACCCAGTACTTC. Amino acids: CSVSTGTGEETQYF.

This clonotype was found many times. The chain is built from TRBV7-2 and TRBJ2-4; D is undetermined. This CDR3 has 13 residues. Trimming pared 1 base from V and 12 bases from J, leaving 13 bases between. The germline V gene encodes CDR1 SGHTA and CDR2 FQGNSA. The CDR3 loop reads CASSLVWSTNQYF. CDR3 nucleotides: TGTGCCAGCAGCTTAGTGTGGTCGACAAATCAGTACTTC.

This rearrangement joins TRBV19 to TRBJ2-3; TRBD2 matches at 12 bases. The CDR3 runs to 15 residues. Per germline, CDR1 LNHDA and CDR2 SQIVND (reference sequence). After removal of 7 bases from V and 5 bases from J, the junction contained 7 bases not matched to a gene. This chain's CDR3 is CASTMTSGSGDTQYF. The CDR3 DNA sequence: TGTGCCAGTACCATGACTAGCGGGAGTGGAGATACGCAGTATTTT.

This clonotype was counted ten times or more. V usage is TRBV6-5 and J usage is TRBJ2-7; tentative D call: TRBD1 (6 bases). The ends were cut back, 4 bases at V and 7 bases at J, with 11 bases in the middle. The CDR3 contains 12 residues. CDR1 and CDR2 from the germline V gene are MNHEY and SVGAGI. CDR3 amino acids: CASSSQRGEQYF. CDR3 bases: TGTGCCAGCAGTTCCCAAAGGGGGGAGCAGTACTTC.

This clonotype has a count of ten or more. The chain uses TRBV9 and TRBJ2-7; 8 bases line up with TRBD2. From germline, CDR1 is SGDLS and CDR2 YYNGEE. V gave up 0 bases and J gave up 3 bases; unmatched junction bases: 5. The length of the CDR3 is 15 residues. The CDR3 nucleotides read TGTGCCAGCAGCGTAGGATGGCGGGGGGACTACGAGCAGTACTTC. As protein: CASSVGWRGDYEQYF.

Many counts were recorded for this clonotype. The J gene is TRBJ1-1, the V gene TRBV29-1; D is undetermined. V lost 7 bases to trimming and J lost 0 bases, with 15 bases between them. The CDR3 contains 14 residues. Germline V gene lookup returns CDR1 SQVTM and CDR2 ANQGSEA. The CDR3 DNA sequence: TGCAGCGCCTCACTTCTTAATATGAACACTGAAGCTTTCTTT. It translates to CSASLLNMNTEAFF.

This clonotype has ten or more counts. The chain links TRBV12-3 or TRBV12-4 to TRBJ2-1; no clear D gene. The CDR3 sequence is 13 residues long. Trimming took 3 bases from V and 5 from J, leaving 8 bases between them. For the CDR3, the DNA is TGTGCCAGCAGTTTGGGGAACAACAATGAGCAGTTCTTC. Its protein product is CASSLGNNNEQFF.

This clonotype was counted only a few times. The V call is TRBV20-1, the J call TRBJ1-1, with 9 bases aligning to TRBD1. The CDR3 is 13 amino acids. Germline CDR1 is DFQATT and CDR2 is SNEGSKA (reference sequence). J lost 4 bases, V lost 3 bases, and 3 bases had no gene match. The CDR3: CSARGQGVTEAFF. The CDR3 DNA follows: TGCAGTGCTAGGGGACAGGGTGTCACTGAAGCTTTCTTT.

This clonotype has at least ten counts. The chain carries TRBV10-3 and TRBJ2-2; TRBD1 agrees at 10 bases. The CDR3 sequence is 14 residues long. V dropped 11 bases and J dropped 5; count of bases not matched to a gene: 8. From germline, CDR1 is ENHRY and CDR2 SYGVKD. The DNA of the CDR3 is TGTGCCGCGACCGGGACAGGGGAAACCGGGGAGCTGTTTTTT. Protein product: CAATGTGETGELFF.

Ten or more counts support this clonotype. The chain is built from TRBV29-1 and TRBJ2-7; D perhaps matches TRBD2 (6 bases). Germline V gene data show CDR1 as SQVTM and CDR2 as ANQGSEA. The CDR3 consists of 14 residues. CDR3 sequence (DNA): TGCACCGGGGGTGAAGAACCTTCCTCCTACGAGCAGTACTTC. Encoded protein: CTGGEEPSSYEQYF.

This clonotype appeared many times. The chain is built from TRBV4-1 and TRBJ2-5, with TRBD2 matching over 13 bases. This CDR3 spans 22 amino acids. Germline V gives CDR1 MGHRA, CDR2 YSYEKL. The ends lost 0 bases at V and 1 base at J; junction bases unmatched: 17. As DNA, the CDR3 is TGCGCCAGCAGCCAAGATTCGGACAGCTACCTACTAGCGGGAGGGCTCCAAGAGACCCAGTACTTC. Translation gives CASSQDSDSYLLAGGLQETQYF.

At least ten counts were recorded for this clonotype. The rearrangement links TRBV4-2 to TRBJ2-1; D possibly corresponds to TRBD2 (5 bases). The CDR3 contains 16 residues. Looked up from germline, CDR1 is LGHNA and CDR2 is YNFKEQ. Deletions cut 1 base from V and 7 bases from J, with 17 bases between. This chain's CDR3 is CASSQVSPNPGNEQFF. The CDR3 DNA sequence: TGTGCCAGCAGCCAAGTCTCCCCTAACCCGGGAAATGAGCAGTTCTTC.

This clonotype occurred many times. The gene calls are TRBV15 and TRBJ1-6; 7 bases are shared with TRBD1. With V trimmed by 0 bases and J by 7 bases, 3 bases remained unmatched. The CDR3 consists of 15 residues. Germline-derived CDR1 and CDR2 are LNHNV and YYDKDF (reference sequence). CDR3 DNA: TGTGCCACCAGCAGAGAGACAGGGAGAAATTCACCCCTCCACTTT. Translated, it gives CATSRETGRNSPLHF. Together with reference TRBV15 and TRBJ1-6, the CDR3 gives the full variable domain: DAMVIQNPRYQVTQFGKPVTLSCSQTLNHNVMYWYQQKSSQAPKLLFHYYDKDFNNEADTPDNFQSRRPNTSFCFLDIRSPGLGDTAMYLCATSRETGRNSPLHFGNGTRLTVT.